Each of the 4 T cell receptor beta chains below was sequenced from the same sample in a study of blood T cell repertoires in COVID-19. The protocol was immunoSEQ multiplex PCR, while the TCRdb copy is restricted to in-frame clones and leaves out a portion. The repertoire includes about 150,000 clones, about 90% of them detected once, and less than 0.6% sits in the top ten. The sample consisted of peripheral blood. The receptors shown here come from a man aged 50-59 years with acute or convalescent COVID-19.

The chain uses TRBV28 and TRBJ1-5; TRBD1 is a possible D gene (6 bases). CDR1 is MDHEN, CDR2 SYDVKM, per germline. The CDR3 has 15 amino acids. Trimming left V 0 bases short and J 4 bases short, with 10 bases between. CDR3: CASSLWTQGNQPQHF. CDR3 DNA: TGTGCCAGCAGTTTATGGACCCAGGGGAATCAGCCCCAGCATTTT.

This chain uses TRBV6-2 or TRBV6-3 with TRBJ2-2; TRBD2 is a possible D gene (6 bases). The germline CDR1 and CDR2 sequences are MNHEY and SVGEGT. V was trimmed by 4 bases and J by 6 bases, leaving 15 bases between them. The CDR3 sequence is 15 residues long. The CDR3 reads CASSFEGLNAGELFF. CDR3 nucleotide sequence: TGTGCCAGCAGTTTCGAGGGACTTAACGCCGGGGAGCTGTTTTTT.

This chain uses TRBV12-3 or TRBV12-4 with TRBJ2-1; no definite D call. This CDR3 has 12 residues. V was shortened by 7 bases and J by 6 bases, with 10 bases between the two germline ends. In DNA, the CDR3 is TGTGCCAGCACCGTCGTATTCAATGAGCAGTTCTTC. This encodes CASTVVFNEQFF.

The V and J genes are TRBV11-2 and TRBJ1-2; 7 bases match TRBD1. This CDR3 contains 14 residues. Losses at the gene ends were 5 bases for V and 3 bases for J; bases not matched to a gene: 6. Germline loops: CDR1 SGHAT, CDR2 FQNNGV. CDR3 loop: CASSKTGTDYGYTF. CDR3 bases: TGTGCCAGCAGCAAGACCGGGACAGACTATGGCTACACCTTC. Together with reference TRBV11-2 and TRBJ1-2, the CDR3 gives the full variable domain: EAGVAQSPRYKIIEKRQSVAFWCNPISGHATLYWYQQILGQGPKLLIQFQNNGVVDDSQLPKDRFSAERLKGVDSTLKIQPAKLEDSAVYLCASSKTGTDYGYTFGSGTRLTVV.